A selection of T cell receptor beta chains follows, all from one sample in a study of preoperative IRX-2 immunotherapy in early breast cancer. The assay was immunoSEQ multiplex PCR, and TCRdb's table has in-frame clones only and misses some. This sample has about 26,000 clones, with about 90% found just once. Collection of the sample occurred from a patient treated with IRX-2 immunotherapy. The receptors derive from a human donor with breast cancer. Each CDR3 is given with its conserved first and last residue. D genes are given only for firm matches. Only some rows state a clone size, as once, few, many or a class for expanded clones.

V	D	size	CDR3
TRBV27	TRBD2	NA	CASSWASGDNTGELFF
TRBV6-5	TRBD1	NA	CANGQGRTYEQYF
TRBV6-1	TRBD1	NA	CASKRTGEYEQYF
TRBV12-5	NA	NA	CASGNSGASGYTF
TRBV14	TRBD2	NA	CASSQLPGLAGASTDTQYF
TRBV7-9	TRBD2	NA	CASTRGRFYEQYF
TRBV28	NA	NA	CASSSQRSSYNEQFF
TRBV18	TRBD1	NA	CASSRDRGLEYGYTF
TRBV7-2	NA	NA	CASSSISLQGSSYNSPLHF
TRBV11-2	TRBD1	NA	CASSTLTGRGAEAFF
TRBV7-2	NA	NA	CASSPLQGGNQPQHF
TRBV30	TRBD2	few	CAWSVGLAGASGYEQYF
TRBV19	NA	NA	CASRLQGFDEKLFF
TRBV28	TRBD1	NA	CASSLSGTGGEQYF
TRBV4-3	TRBD1	few	CASSPGQGEKLFF
TRBV5-1	TRBD1	NA	CASSAYRGSHTGELFF
TRBV10-2	NA	NA	CASRGLTDTQYF
TRBV18	NA	few	CASSPGGQFISNTEAFF
TRBV7-6	TRBD1	NA	CASSPGTATYEQYF
TRBV11-3	TRBD2	NA	CASSTGTSGGNEQFF
TRBV19	TRBD2	NA	CASSLGTSPYNEQFF
TRBV30	NA	once	CAWSPGANTIYF
TRBV18	NA	once	CASSPGAPVAQYF
TRBV4-1	TRBD1	NA	CASSQDPQGALGTGELFF
TRBV5-1	NA	NA	CASSFEGIIGEKLFF
TRBV5-6	NA	NA	CASSFEETQYF
TRBV11-3	NA	once	CASSAQGNTEAFF
TRBV14	TRBD2	once	CASSQRTSGGYEQYF
TRBV10-2	TRBD2	NA	CASSARGAGGTDTQYF
TRBV20-1	NA	NA	CSARYPDTQYF
TRBV7-6	TRBD1	NA	CASSQGQGSHEQYF
TRBV7-2	NA	NA	CASSLEARNNEQFF
TRBV7-2	NA	NA	CASSFAVSGNTIYF
TRBV19	NA	NA	CASSPSGTDTQYF
TRBV5-5	TRBD2	NA	CASSSLASGANTGELFF
TRBV5-5	NA	NA	CATQGSDGGELFF